The 16 T cell receptor beta chains below were found in one sample sequenced in a study of CD8 T cells in ankylosing spondylitis (dated by TCRdb to 2017 to 2019). The library came from 5' RACE. Instrument used: Illumina HiSeq 2500. Starting from the raw public reads, TCRdb applied fastp trimming at Q25, assembled clones with MiXCR and retained in-frame beta chains. Identical CDR3 protein sequences are pooled into one entry, listed with their most common genes and DNA. The sample table records just under 350,000 distinct CDR3 sequences; roughly 14% of these occur just once. The ten largest clones add up to approximately 1% of the sample. Sequencing was done on a sample of blood, either unsorted or a sorted T cell fraction (not recorded which). Receptor source: a male donor with ankylosing spondylitis or in good health (not recorded which).

Many counts were recorded for this clonotype. The chain links TRBV5-1 to TRBJ2-3; D remains unclear. The CDR3 spans 15 residues. The V gene's germline CDR1 is SGHRS and CDR2 YFSETQ. Trimming cost V 4 bases and J 4 bases, with 16 bases left between them. As DNA, the CDR3 is TGCGCCAGCAGCGAGGCAGTCTCCCCCGCAGATACGCAGTATTTT. It translates to CASSEAVSPADTQYF.

The CDR3 spells CASSPQSRRSSGGETQYF. The CDR3 coding sequence is TGTGCCAGCAGCCCACAGTCCAGGCGTTCAAGCGGGGGAGAGACCCAGTACTTC. J is TRBJ2-5 and V is TRBV4-2; TRBD2 agrees at 8 bases. With V trimmed by 4 bases and J by 4 bases, 17 bases remained unmatched. CDR1 is LGHNA and CDR2 is YNFKEQ in the germline V gene. This CDR3 comprises 18 residues.

V gene TRBV10-3 combines with J gene TRBJ1-6; D is unclear. This CDR3 has 15 amino acids. Germline CDR1 is ENHRY and CDR2 is SYGVKD. V lost 3 bases and J lost 7, with 13 bases in between. Here the CDR3 DNA reads TGTGCCATCAGTGACCCGTCGGGGAGGAATTCACCCCTCCACTTT. Translating it yields CAISDPSGRNSPLHF.

The chain uses TRBV5-1 and TRBJ1-1; D gene ambiguous. Germline CDR1 is SGHRS and CDR2 is YFSETQ. The CDR3 runs 14 residues. V lost 4 bases, J lost 9 bases, and 19 bases lay in between. The CDR3: CASSRPDGALQAFF. The CDR3 DNA reads TGCGCCAGCAGCCGGCCGGACGGAGCATTACAAGCTTTCTTT.

The CDR3 here is CAWSPRGRVLEYF. The DNA of the CDR3 is TGTGCCTGGAGTCCGAGGGGCCGGGTGTTAGAGTACTTC. J is TRBJ2-5 and V is TRBV30; tentatively, D is TRBD1 or TRBD2 (5 bases each). Germline values: CDR1 GTSNPN, CDR2 SVGIG (reference sequence). V dropped 2 bases and J dropped 12 bases, with 19 bases sitting between them. CDR3 length: 13 amino acids. The variable domain in full, with the rest retrieved from reference TRBV30 and TRBJ2-5, is SQTIHQWPATLVQPVGSPLSLECTVEGTSNPNLYWYRQAAGRGLQLLFYSVGIGQISSEVPQNLSASRPQDRQFILSSKKLLLSDSGFYLCAWSPRGRVLEYFGPGTRLLVL.

V usage is TRBV3-1 and J usage is TRBJ2-5; D could derive from TRBD1 or TRBD2 (5 bases each). The CDR3 spans 12 residues. V was pared by 4 bases and J by 9 bases, with 12 bases between. CDR1 and CDR2 (germline): LGHDT, YNNKEL (reference sequence). In DNA, the CDR3 is TGTGCCAGCAGCCCGTCCGGGACGGCCCAGTACTTC. Translating it yields CASSPSGTAQYF.

This clonotype has a count of ten or more. This chain links TRBV5-1 with TRBJ1-1; TRBD1 aligns across 8 bases. The CDR3 contains 15 residues. Trimming cost V 4 bases and J 1 base; bases outside gene matches: 6. Per germline, CDR1 SGHRS and CDR2 YFSETQ. CDR3 region: CASSPTGTGNTEAFF. DNA of the CDR3: TGCGCCAGCAGCCCCACCGGGACAGGGAACACTGAAGCTTTCTTT. Full variable domain (outside the CDR3, taken from reference TRBV5-1 and TRBJ1-1): KAGVTQTPRYLIKTRGQQVTLSCSPISGHRSVSWYQQTPGQGLQFLFEYFSETQRNKGNFPGRFSGRQFSNSRSEMNVSTLELGDSALYLCASSPTGTGNTEAFFGQGTRLTVV.

This clonotype was counted a few times. The chain joins TRBV5-1 to TRBJ2-6; TRBD2 is a possible D gene (5 bases). The CDR3 has 16 residues. V was shortened by 1 base and J by 0 bases, with 8 bases between the two germline ends. Germline V gives CDR1 SGHRS, CDR2 YFSETQ. CDR3 sequence: CASSLSGPSGANVLTF. The CDR3 nucleotides read TGCGCCAGCAGCTTGAGCGGACCCTCTGGGGCCAACGTCCTGACTTTC.

The chain carries TRBV30 and TRBJ1-1; no firm D call. Germline CDR1 and CDR2: GTSNPN and SVGIG (reference sequence). The CDR3 contains 11 residues. V lost 3 bases and J 1 base, leaving 3 bases between the germline ends. CDR3 in amino acids: CAWRSNTEAFF. CDR3 in DNA: TGTGCCTGGAGGTCGAACACTGAAGCTTTCTTT.

This clonotype was observed a few times. The gene calls are TRBV4-1 and TRBJ2-3; no firm D call. V lost 2 bases and J 6 bases, leaving 12 bases between the germline ends. The CDR3 is 14 amino acids. The germline V gene encodes CDR1 MGHRA and CDR2 YSYEKL. The CDR3: CASSQPHTEDTQYF. As DNA, the CDR3 is TGCGCCAGCAGCCAACCCCATACGGAGGATACGCAGTATTTT.

This chain links TRBV12-5 with TRBJ2-3; 9 bases line up with TRBD1. V lost 2 bases, J lost 2 bases, and 8 bases stayed unmatched. CDR3 length: 17 amino acids. Germline loops: CDR1 LGHNT, CDR2 FRNRAP. The CDR3, as DNA: TGTGCTAGTGGTTTGCCACTCGGGACAGGGAACACAGATACGCAGTATTTT. Translating it yields CASGLPLGTGNTDTQYF. Together with reference TRBV12-5 and TRBJ2-3, the CDR3 gives the full variable domain: DARVTQTPRHKVTEMGQEVTMRCQPILGHNTVFWYRQTMMQGLELLAYFRNRAPLDDSGMPKDRFSAEMPDATLATLKIQPSEPRDSAVYFCASGLPLGTGNTDTQYFGPGTRLTVL.

This clonotype was seen only a few times. The J gene is TRBJ1-3, the V gene TRBV12-3 or TRBV12-4; D is unresolved. There are 13 residues in the CDR3. Trimming cost V 6 bases and J 0 bases, with 6 bases left between them. This CDR3 reads CASRSTSGNTIYF. The CDR3, as DNA: TGTGCCAGCAGGTCCACCTCTGGAAACACCATATATTTT.

This clonotype was picked up a small number of times. At one end the junction does not follow the germline gene, possibly because of a read error. This chain uses TRBV5-1 with TRBJ2-7, with D uncertain. The length of the CDR3 is 15 residues. The germline V gene has CDR1 SGHRS and CDR2 YFSETQ. CDR3 protein: CASSLASRTAPHRHF. CDR3 nucleotide sequence: TGCGCCAGCAGCTTGGCTTCCCGGACCGCACCTCATCGACACTTC.

This clonotype appeared a few times. The rearrangement links TRBV27 to TRBJ2-7; 8 bases fit TRBD2. The length of the CDR3 is 15 residues. V dropped 5 bases and J dropped 0; count of bases not matched to a gene: 6. The V gene's germline CDR1 is MNHEY and CDR2 SMNVEV (reference sequence). CDR3 bases: TGTGCCAGCAGTAGATTAGCGGGGAGCTCCTACGAGCAGTACTTC. This sequence encodes CASSRLAGSSYEQYF.

The table lists this clonotype with many counts. The chain combines TRBV12-3 or TRBV12-4 with TRBJ1-3; no clear D gene. The CDR3 has 11 amino acids. The ends were cut back, 5 bases at V and 8 bases at J, with 7 bases in the middle. CDR3 region: CASSRVDTIYF. CDR3 in DNA: TGTGCCAGCAGTCGGGTTGACACCATATATTTT.

The V call is TRBV2, the J call TRBJ1-2; 10 positions agree with TRBD1. CDR3 length: 14 amino acids. J lost 8 bases, V lost 6 bases, and 9 bases had no gene match. Germline V gives CDR1 SNHLY, CDR2 FYNNEI. The CDR3 coding sequence is TGTGCCAGCAGCCCGACCGGGACAGGGGAAGGCTACACCTTC. Residues: CASSPTGTGEGYTF.